This TCR beta chain was documented in a study of cytomegalovirus exposure and HLA in healthy donors. Amplification used 60 Vbeta primers and 13 Jbeta primers. The method was immunoSEQ multiplex PCR; TCRdb's version includes in-frame clones alone and lacks a portion of them. The sample has 110,000 to 150,000 clones; approximately 82% are singletons. With 0 bases removed from V and 6 bases from J, the gap between germline ends came to 13 bases. Per the germline V gene, CDR1 is SGHRS and CDR2 is YFSETQ. The length of the CDR3 is 14 residues. In its sample, this clone was seen once. The gene calls are TRBV5-1 and TRBJ2-7; D is uncertain. Specimen: PBMCs. This clonotype was sampled from a woman aged 60 to 75 in good health and CMV-seropositive. The CDR3 here is CASSLVGSVGEQYF. CDR3 nucleotides: TGCGCCAGCAGCTTGGTCGGGTCGGTCGGCGAGCAGTACTTC.